This T cell receptor (beta chain) came from a study of T cells in Graves' hyperthyroidism and ophthalmopathy. Findings and caveats of the study: For ophthalmopathy, model prediction preceded onset by a median roughly 6.2 months.

Diagnosis of hyperthyroidism was new in patients aged 18 to 65, and its duration was under 2 months. Fresh peripheral blood, 9.5 to 10 ml of it, supplied the PBMCs. Amplified TCR beta CDR3 regions derived from RNA transcripts. HTBI primers were used for first-round RT-PCR of the TCR CDR3. TCRdb reanalysed the multiplex PCR reads using MiXCR and keeps one entry per CDR3 protein. This table holds around 300,000 distinct CDR3 sequences, 13% found once. At least ten counts were recorded for this clonotype. What it binds is not known. Sequencing was performed on blood. This receptor was taken from a woman aged 30 to 39 with Graves' hyperthyroidism that later progressed to Graves' ophthalmopathy.

CDR3 residues: CASSFGELTDTQYF. CDR3 bases: TGTGCCAGCAGCTTTGGGGAACTAACAGATACGCAGTATTTT. The chain employs TRBV13 and TRBJ2-3; D gene uncertain. CDR1 is PRHDT and CDR2 is FYEKMQ in the germline V gene (reference sequence). The CDR3 runs 14 residues. The V end lost 3 bases, the J end lost 3 bases, and 10 bases lay between the germline ends.